Shown below are 30 T cell receptor beta chains from a single sample sequenced in a study of cytomegalovirus exposure and HLA in healthy donors. Clones were sequenced by immunoSEQ multiplex PCR, and TCRdb holds only the in-frame ones, with some missing. Of about 120,000 clones in the sample, approximately 90% are singletons; the top ten hold over 1.1%. Material: PBMCs. The source of these receptors is a woman younger than 45 in good health and CMV-seropositive.

The CDR3 DNA sequence: TGTGCCAGCAGCTTGGTACTAGCGGGAGGGTCCGAGCAGTACTTC. Translated: CASSLVLAGGSEQYF. V gene TRBV5-5 combines with J gene TRBJ2-7, with 13 bases matching TRBD2. This CDR3 contains 15 residues. Germline assignment: CDR1 SGHKS and CDR2 YYEKEE (reference sequence). V shed 0 bases, J shed 6 bases, and the junction held 3 bases outside the gene matches.

The V gene is TRBV6-9, the J gene TRBJ2-5, with D possibly matching TRBD2 (6 bases). CDR1 and CDR2 from the germline V gene are MNHGY and SVAAGI. Trimming took 6 bases from V and 5 from J, leaving 16 bases between them. The CDR3 runs to 14 residues. The DNA of the CDR3 is TGTGCCAGCAGGAGGAGGGCGGGGCGGGAGACCCAGTACTTC. Translation gives CASRRRAGRETQYF.

The V call is TRBV5-1, the J call TRBJ1-2, with 7 bases lining up with TRBD1. This CDR3 spans 15 amino acids. V trimming: 3 bases; J trimming: 4 bases; junction bases outside the gene matches: 9. The germline gives CDR1 SGHRS, CDR2 YFSETQ. This CDR3 reads CASSWGDRELYGYTF. The CDR3 DNA is TGCGCCAGCAGCTGGGGAGACAGGGAACTCTATGGCTACACCTTC.

A single count supports this clone. The chain couples TRBV4-2 to TRBJ2-1, with 12 bases matching TRBD2. The CDR3 is made up of 16 amino acids. J gave up 7 bases and V 1 base, and 5 bases lay outside the gene matches. The V gene's germline CDR1 is LGHNA and CDR2 YNFKEQ. DNA of the CDR3: TGTGCCAGCAGCCAAGCCGGACTAGCGGGAAGGAATGAGCAGTTCTTC. This encodes CASSQAGLAGRNEQFF.

The chain links TRBV11-2 to TRBJ2-1, with D possibly matching TRBD2 (5 bases). The CDR3 runs to 11 residues. V lost 1 base to trimming and J lost 10 bases, with 5 bases between them. Germline values: CDR1 SGHAT, CDR2 FQNNGV. The CDR3 DNA sequence: TGTGCCAGCAGCTTAGGCGGGGAGCAGTTCTTC. It is translated as CASSLGGEQFF. Using reference TRBV11-2 and TRBJ2-1 for the parts outside the CDR3, the full variable domain is EAGVAQSPRYKIIEKRQSVAFWCNPISGHATLYWYQQILGQGPKLLIQFQNNGVVDDSQLPKDRFSAERLKGVDSTLKIQPAKLEDSAVYLCASSLGGEQFFGPGTRLTVL.

The chain links TRBV5-1 to TRBJ1-2, with a weak D call TRBD1 (6 bases). Trimming cost V 4 bases and J 1 base, with 11 bases left between them. This CDR3 spans 14 amino acids. CDR1 is SGHRS and CDR2 is YFSETQ in the germline V gene. The CDR3 DNA sequence: TGCGCCAGCAGCGTGGACAGAATTAACTATGGCTACACCTTC. It is translated as CASSVDRINYGYTF.

This clone was detected only once. The chain has TRBV19 and TRBJ2-7, with 9 bases that match TRBD1. Per the germline V gene, CDR1 is LNHDA and CDR2 is SQIVND (reference sequence). V dropped 3 bases and J dropped 4; count of bases not matched to a gene: 7. The CDR3 runs 15 residues. CDR3 region: CASSMPGTGFYEQYF. DNA of the CDR3: TGTGCCAGTAGTATGCCCGGGACAGGGTTTTACGAGCAGTACTTC.

The V gene is TRBV28, the J gene TRBJ2-2; 11 bases map to TRBD2. The CDR3 extends over 16 amino acids. V dropped 6 bases and J dropped 2; count of bases not matched to a gene: 5. In germline, CDR1 is MDHEN, CDR2 SYDVKM. CDR3 region: CASRATSGRNTGELFF. The CDR3 DNA reads TGTGCCAGCAGGGCAACTAGCGGGAGAAACACCGGGGAGCTGTTTTTT.

The rearrangement uses TRBV9 and TRBJ1-1; the D is unclear. Germline-derived CDR1 and CDR2 are SGDLS and YYNGEE. The V end was cut by 0 bases, the J end by 0 bases, with 9 bases between. This CDR3 spans 15 amino acids. CDR3 residues: CASSVGARVNTEAFF. The CDR3 bases are TGTGCCAGCAGCGTAGGGGCGAGAGTGAACACTGAAGCTTTCTTT.

V usage is TRBV6-1 and J usage is TRBJ1-1; perhaps TRBD1 as D (6 bases). The germline V and J ends were trimmed by 2 bases and 10 bases, with 14 bases remaining between them. Germline lookup yields CDR1 MNHNS and CDR2 SASEGT. The CDR3 length is 13 residues. CDR3 loop: CASSERGPGGAFF. CDR3 bases: TGTGCCAGCAGTGAACGGGGGCCGGGGGGAGCTTTCTTT.

The chain carries TRBV9 and TRBJ2-1, with D perhaps TRBD2 (6 bases). The CDR3 is made up of 14 amino acids. Germline assignment: CDR1 SGDLS and CDR2 YYNGEE. Between the trimmed V and J ends, which lost 4 bases and 8 bases, there was a span of 16 bases. The DNA for the CDR3 is TGTGCCAGCAGCCCAAACTCCCCGGGGGATGAGCAGTTCTTC. Translated: CASSPNSPGDEQFF.

The chain employs TRBV2 and TRBJ2-5, with 12 bases identical to TRBD2. Germline V gene sequence: CDR1 SNHLY, CDR2 FYNNEI. The length of the CDR3 is 16 residues. The junction had 4 bases not matched to a gene; V was cut back by 1 base and J by 4 bases. The CDR3 loop is CASSEGTSGTPETQYF. The CDR3 DNA sequence: TGTGCCAGCAGTGAAGGGACTAGCGGGACCCCAGAGACCCAGTACTTC.

The chain combines TRBV7-6 with TRBJ1-1; D ambiguous. Trimming cost V 0 bases and J 8 bases, with 10 bases left between them. The CDR3 totals 13 residues. Germline lookup yields CDR1 SGHVS and CDR2 FNYEAQ. The CDR3 sequence is CASSLAGSREAFF. CDR3 in DNA: TGTGCCAGCAGCTTAGCGGGGAGCAGAGAAGCTTTCTTT.

V usage is TRBV7-8 and J usage is TRBJ1-5; 7 positions agree with TRBD1. This CDR3 is built from 16 residues. Trimming removed 1 base from V and 7 bases from J; junction bases left unmatched: 10. In germline, CDR1 is SGHVS, CDR2 FQNEAQ. Here the CDR3 reads CASSLGDRASGQPQHF. The CDR3 DNA reads as TGTGCCAGCAGCTTAGGAGACAGGGCAAGCGGGCAGCCCCAGCATTTT.

The chain combines TRBV5-6 with TRBJ2-1; 8 bases fit TRBD2. CDR3 size: 16 residues. Losses at the gene ends were 1 base for V and 0 bases for J; bases not matched to a gene: 3. The V gene's germline CDR1 is SGHDT and CDR2 YYEEEE. The CDR3 sequence is CASSLQRESSYNEQFF. In DNA, the CDR3 is TGTGCCAGCAGCTTGCAGCGGGAGAGCTCCTACAATGAGCAGTTCTTC.

This clone was counted only a few times. The chain links TRBV2 to TRBJ2-2; the D gene is possibly TRBD2 (5 bases). The length of the CDR3 is 14 residues. Germline V gene lookup returns CDR1 SNHLY and CDR2 FYNNEI. V was cut by 6 bases and J by 1 base, with 9 bases left in between. As DNA, the CDR3 is TGTGCCAGCAGAATCGGACTGAACACCGGGGAGCTGTTTTTT. This gives the protein CASRIGLNTGELFF.

The V call is TRBV11-3, the J call TRBJ2-1; D remains unclear. V was cut by 0 bases and J by 6 bases, with 6 bases left in between. Germline V gives CDR1 SGHNT, CDR2 YENEEA. The CDR3 runs 13 residues. The CDR3 sequence: CASSLDRSNEQFF. The CDR3 nucleotides read TGTGCCAGCAGCTTAGACAGATCCAATGAGCAGTTCTTC. The variable domain in full, with the rest retrieved from reference TRBV11-3 and TRBJ2-1, is EAGVVQSPRYKIIEKKQPVAFWCNPISGHNTLYWYLQNLGQGPELLIRYENEEAVDDSQLPKDRFSAERLKGVDSTLKIQPAELGDSAVYLCASSLDRSNEQFFGPGTRLTVL.

The genes are TRBV5-1 and TRBJ2-7, with D hard to call. This CDR3 has 12 amino acids. The germline V and J ends were trimmed by 1 base and 6 bases, with 8 bases remaining between them. CDR1 is SGHRS, CDR2 YFSETQ, per germline. CDR3 DNA sequence: TGCGCCAGCAGCTTGAACTTACGCGAGCAGTACTTC. Protein: CASSLNLREQYF.

The chain joins TRBV7-9 to TRBJ2-6; D is possibly TRBD1 (6 bases). The germline V and J ends were trimmed by 5 bases and 0 bases, with 14 bases remaining between them. CDR3 length: 17 amino acids. CDR1 and CDR2 (germline): SEHNR, FQNEAQ (reference sequence). Written as DNA, the CDR3 is TGTGCCAGCAGCCCCAAATTGGACAGCTCTGGGGCCAACGTCCTGACTTTC. It is translated as CASSPKLDSSGANVLTF.

V gene TRBV15 combines with J gene TRBJ2-1, with TRBD2 matching 8 bases. This CDR3 spans 16 amino acids. V lost 1 base and J lost 8; bases outside the gene matches: 10. CDR1 is LNHNV, CDR2 YYDKDF, per germline (reference sequence). CDR3 DNA sequence: TGTGCCACCAGCAGAGTTATCGGGACTAGTAGGGATGAGCAGTTCTTC. Translating it yields CATSRVIGTSRDEQFF.

The chain recombines TRBV28 with TRBJ1-5, with D tentatively TRBD1 (5 bases). The germline CDR1 and CDR2 sequences are MDHEN and SYDVKM. This CDR3 has 14 residues. The V gene lost 7 bases and the J gene lost 3 bases, with 13 bases spanning the gap. CDR3 amino acids: CASIGGGTNQPQHF. In DNA, the CDR3 is TGTGCCAGCATCGGGGGAGGAACCAATCAGCCCCAGCATTTT.

This rearrangement joins TRBV7-2 to TRBJ1-1; possibly TRBD1 for D (6 bases). Trimming took 5 bases from V and 6 from J, leaving 22 bases between them. In germline, CDR1 is SGHTA, CDR2 FQGNSA. The CDR3 sequence is 16 residues long. The CDR3 region has the DNA TGTGCCAGCAGCCCTACGATCCGGGGGGCGGGGGCTGAAGCTTTCTTT. Amino acids: CASSPTIRGAGAEAFF. The full variable domain, rest sourced from reference TRBV7-2 and TRBJ1-1, is GAGVSQSPSNKVTEKGKDVELRCDPISGHTALYWYRQSLGQGLEFLIYFQGNSAPDKSGLPSDRFSAERTGGSVSTLTIQRTQQEDSAVYLCASSPTIRGAGAEAFFGQGTRLTVV.

This clone has only one observation. The V call is TRBV6-4, the J call TRBJ2-3; D may be TRBD2 (6 bases). Germline values: CDR1 MRHNA, CDR2 SNTAGT. V was shortened by 2 bases and J by 8 bases, with 11 bases between the two germline ends. The length of the CDR3 is 13 residues. The CDR3 sequence: CASSDGPSATQYF. The CDR3 nucleotides are TGTGCCAGCAGTGACGGCCCTAGCGCTACGCAGTATTTT.

V is TRBV9 and J is TRBJ2-3; D uncertain. Germline V gives CDR1 SGDLS, CDR2 YYNGEE. The ends were cut back, 4 bases at V and 2 bases at J, with 14 bases in the middle. This CDR3 is built from 15 residues. For the CDR3, the DNA is TGTGCCAGCAGCAGAGCAGGCTACGACACAGATACGCAGTATTTT. It translates to CASSRAGYDTDTQYF.

This chain uses TRBV4-3 with TRBJ2-7; 9 bases fit TRBD1. Germline V gene lookup returns CDR1 LGHNA and CDR2 YSLEER. Germline trimming cut 4 bases from V and 2 bases from J; bases unmatched to any gene: 3. The CDR3 is 14 amino acids. The CDR3: CASSPDRGTYEQYF. The CDR3 nucleotides read TGCGCCAGCAGCCCGGACAGGGGTACCTACGAGCAGTACTTC.

The V gene is TRBV5-1, the J gene TRBJ2-1, with D possibly matching TRBD2 (5 bases). The germline V gene encodes CDR1 SGHRS and CDR2 YFSETQ. This CDR3 has 15 amino acids. V gave up 0 bases and J gave up 5 bases, with 12 bases separating them. Here the CDR3 DNA reads TGCGCCAGCAGCTTGGTAGCGAGTATCAACAATGAGCAGTTCTTC. Its protein is CASSLVASINNEQFF.

The chain links TRBV7-6 to TRBJ1-6; 8 bases map to TRBD1. The CDR3 is 17 amino acids. V trimming: 1 base; J trimming: 9 bases; junction bases outside the gene matches: 11. Germline loops: CDR1 SGHVS, CDR2 FNYEAQ. The CDR3: CASSLGGQAMRGSPLHF. CDR3 coding DNA: TGTGCCAGCAGCTTAGGGGGACAGGCAATGAGGGGTTCACCCCTCCACTTT. Complete variable domain (other parts from reference TRBV7-6 and TRBJ1-6): GAGVSQSPRYKVTKRGQDVALRCDPISGHVSLYWYRQALGQGPEFLTYFNYEAQQDKSGLPNDRFSAERPEGSISTLTIQRTEQRDSAMYRCASSLGGQAMRGSPLHFGNGTRLTVT.

This chain uses TRBV4-2 with TRBJ2-7, with 7 bases matching TRBD1. CDR3 length: 14 amino acids. From germline, CDR1 is LGHNA and CDR2 YNFKEQ. The trim removed 4 bases at V and 7 bases at J, leaving 10 bases unmatched. Here the CDR3 DNA reads TGTGCCAGCAGCCTACGAGAGGGACAGCAAGAGCAGTACTTC. It translates to CASSLREGQQEQYF.

CDR3 region: CASSPTDLGGYTF. The CDR3 DNA follows: TGTGCCAGCAGCCCGACAGACCTTGGTGGCTACACCTTC. This chain uses TRBV6-1 with TRBJ1-2; D possibly corresponds to TRBD1 (5 bases). The CDR3 is made up of 13 amino acids. V shed 6 bases and J shed 7 bases, with 15 bases lying between them. CDR1 and CDR2 from the germline V gene are MNHNS and SASEGT.

J is TRBJ2-2 and V is TRBV28; a weak D match, TRBD2 (6 bases). The germline V gene has CDR1 MDHEN and CDR2 SYDVKM. V lost 1 base and J lost 7, with 13 bases in between. The CDR3 totals 15 residues. For the CDR3, the DNA is TGTGCCAGCAGTTTATTACGCGGGACGGGCGGGGAGCTGTTTTTT. It yields the protein CASSLLRGTGGELFF.